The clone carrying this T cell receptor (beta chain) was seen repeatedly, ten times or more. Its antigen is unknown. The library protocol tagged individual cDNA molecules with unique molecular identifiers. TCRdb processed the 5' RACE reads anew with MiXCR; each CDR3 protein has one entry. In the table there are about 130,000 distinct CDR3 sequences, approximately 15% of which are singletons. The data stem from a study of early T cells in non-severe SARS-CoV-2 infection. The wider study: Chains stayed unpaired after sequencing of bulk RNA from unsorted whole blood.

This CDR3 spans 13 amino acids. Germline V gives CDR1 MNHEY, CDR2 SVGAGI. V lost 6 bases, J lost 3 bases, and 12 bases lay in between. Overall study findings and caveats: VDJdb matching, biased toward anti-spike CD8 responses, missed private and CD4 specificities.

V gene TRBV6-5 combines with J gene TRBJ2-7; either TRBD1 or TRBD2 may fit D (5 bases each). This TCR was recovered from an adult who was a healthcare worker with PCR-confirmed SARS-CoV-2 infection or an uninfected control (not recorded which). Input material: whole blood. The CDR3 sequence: CASRRDGYYEQYF. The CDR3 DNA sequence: TGTGCCAGCAGAAGGGACGGATACTACGAGCAGTACTTC.